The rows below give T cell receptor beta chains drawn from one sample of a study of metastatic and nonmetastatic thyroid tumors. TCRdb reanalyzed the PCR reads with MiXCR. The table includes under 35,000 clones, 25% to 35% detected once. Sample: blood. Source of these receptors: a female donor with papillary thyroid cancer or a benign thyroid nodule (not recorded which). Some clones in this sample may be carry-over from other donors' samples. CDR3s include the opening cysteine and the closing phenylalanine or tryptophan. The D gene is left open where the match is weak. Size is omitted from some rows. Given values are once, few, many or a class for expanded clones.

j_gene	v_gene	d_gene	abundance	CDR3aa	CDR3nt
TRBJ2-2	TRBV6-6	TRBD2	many	CASSRGLAGLSDTGELFF	TGTGCCAGCAGTAGGGGACTAGCGGGATTGTCGGACACCGGGGAGCTGTTTTTT
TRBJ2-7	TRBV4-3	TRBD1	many	CASSQDSGQGARGAYEQYF	TGCGCCAGCAGCCAAGATTCGGGACAGGGGGCGCGAGGAGCCTACGAGCAGTACTTC
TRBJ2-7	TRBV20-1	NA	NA	CSAEIRRVESEQYF	TGCAGTGCAGAGATTCGTCGTGTTGAAAGCGAGCAGTACTTC
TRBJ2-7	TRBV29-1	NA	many	CSVGRGRGYEQYF	TGCAGCGTTGGTCGGGGCAGGGGCTACGAGCAGTACTTC
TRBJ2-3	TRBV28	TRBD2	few	CAIAGMGSVDTQYF	TGTGCCATAGCGGGTATGGGGAGTGTAGATACGCAGTATTTT
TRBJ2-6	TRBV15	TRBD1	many	CATSRDEAYTGVGANVLTF	TGTGCCACCAGCAGAGATGAGGCCTATACAGGGGTTGGGGCCAACGTCCTGACTTTC
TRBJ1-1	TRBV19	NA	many	CASSWTDNTEAFF	TGTGCCAGTAGTTGGACGGATAACACTGAAGCTTTCTTT
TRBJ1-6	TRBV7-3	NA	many	CASSFDSRGGSPLHF	TGTGCCAGCAGCTTCGACTCCCGCGGAGGTTCACCCCTCCACTTT
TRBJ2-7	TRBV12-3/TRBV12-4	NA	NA	CASSQTGPREQYF	TGTGCCAGCAGCCAGACTGGCCCTCGGGAGCAGTACTTC
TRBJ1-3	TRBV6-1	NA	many	CASRGRTSGNTIYF	TGTGCCAGCAGGGGACGTACCTCTGGAAACACCATATATTTT
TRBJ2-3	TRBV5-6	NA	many	CASSRRQITDTQYF	TGTGCCAGCAGCAGACGACAGATTACAGATACGCAGTATTTT
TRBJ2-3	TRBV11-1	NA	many	CASSYPPGDGRDTQYF	TGTGCCAGCAGCTACCCGCCCGGGGACGGACGGGATACGCAGTATTTT
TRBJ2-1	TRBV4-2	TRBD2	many	CASSPVEAGGPNEQFF	TGTGCCAGCAGCCCCGTTGAAGCGGGAGGGCCTAATGAGCAGTTCTTC
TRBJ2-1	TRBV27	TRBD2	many	CASSFISGTSGNEQFF	TGTGCCAGCAGTTTTATATCTGGGACTAGCGGCAATGAGCAGTTCTTC
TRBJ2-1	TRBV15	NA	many	CATSRGQNEQFF	TGTGCCACCAGCAGAGGACAGAATGAGCAGTTCTTC
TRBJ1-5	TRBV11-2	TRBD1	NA	CASSYTGGDQPQHF	TGTGCCAGCAGCTACACAGGGGGCGACCAGCCCCAGCATTTT
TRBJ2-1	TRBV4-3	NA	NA	CASSQEALVMSEQFF	TGCGCCAGCAGCCAAGAGGCCCTAGTGATGAGTGAGCAGTTCTTC
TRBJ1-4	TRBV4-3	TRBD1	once	CASSQVGTGYVKLFF	TGCGCCAGCAGCCAAGTCGGGACAGGGTATGTAAAACTGTTTTTT
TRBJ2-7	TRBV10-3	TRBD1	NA	CAIRTGGFEQYF	TGTGCCATCCGTACAGGGGGCTTCGAGCAGTACTTC
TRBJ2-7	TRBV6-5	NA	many	CASSYSSTSSYEQYF	TGTGCCAGCAGTTACTCCAGTACGAGCTCCTACGAGCAGTACTTC
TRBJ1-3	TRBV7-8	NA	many	CASSSQGTGNTIYF	TGTGCCAGCAGCTCCCAGGGAACTGGAAACACCATATATTTT
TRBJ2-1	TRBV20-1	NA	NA	CSAPFGGAQFF	TGCAGTGCTCCATTCGGGGGCGCGCAGTTCTTC
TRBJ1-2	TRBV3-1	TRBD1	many	CASSQATGVDGYTF	TGTGCCAGCAGCCAGGCAACAGGGGTTGATGGCTACACCTTC
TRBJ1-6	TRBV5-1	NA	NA	CASSLAGPIHDSPLHF	TGCGCCAGCAGCTTGGCCGGTCCGATTCACGATTCACCCCTCCACTTT
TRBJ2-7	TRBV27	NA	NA	CASSPSWGGSYEQYF	TGTGCCAGCAGTCCCTCCTGGGGTGGATCCTACGAGCAGTACTTC
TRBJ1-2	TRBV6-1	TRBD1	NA	CASRSRQGARYGYTF	TGTGCCAGCAGGAGTAGACAGGGGGCTCGCTATGGCTACACCTTC
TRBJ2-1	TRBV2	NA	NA	CASSRTTQLDEQFF	TGTGCCAGCAGCCGTACTACTCAACTTGATGAGCAGTTCTTC
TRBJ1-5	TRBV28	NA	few	CASSLETGLSMVHQPQHF	TGTGCCAGCAGTTTAGAGACAGGATTGAGTATGGTTCATCAGCCCCAGCATTTT
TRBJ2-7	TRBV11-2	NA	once	CASSLGGQQPNEQYF	TGTGCCAGCAGCTTAGGAGGACAACAGCCGAACGAGCAGTACTTC
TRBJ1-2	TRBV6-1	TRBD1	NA	CASSVGQEYVYTF	TGTGCCAGCAGTGTTGGACAGGAGTATGTTTACACCTTC
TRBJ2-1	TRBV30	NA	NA	CAWSVYNEQFF	TGTGCCTGGAGTGTATACAATGAGCAGTTCTTC
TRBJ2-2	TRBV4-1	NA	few	CASGQGVATNTGELFF	TGCGCCAGCGGCCAAGGGGTAGCGACGAACACCGGGGAGCTGTTTTTT
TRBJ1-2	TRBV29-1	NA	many	CSANTGLAGYGYTF	TGCAGCGCGAATACAGGGCTCGCTGGCTATGGCTACACCTTC
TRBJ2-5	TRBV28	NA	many	CASRGNRVETQYF	TGTGCCAGCAGAGGCAACAGGGTGGAGACCCAGTACTTC
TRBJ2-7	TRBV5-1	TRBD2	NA	CASSMTSGNDEQYF	TGCGCCAGCAGCATGACTAGCGGGAACGACGAGCAGTACTTC
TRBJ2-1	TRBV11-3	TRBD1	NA	CASSSTGFNEQFF	TGTGCCAGCAGCTCGACAGGGTTCAATGAGCAGTTCTTC
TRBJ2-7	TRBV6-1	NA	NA	CANSEAIMREQYF	TGTGCCAACAGTGAAGCCATAATGCGGGAGCAGTACTTC
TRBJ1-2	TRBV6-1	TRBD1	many	CATTTGGGGYGYTF	TGTGCCACCACCACAGGGGGAGGCGGCTATGGCTACACCTTC
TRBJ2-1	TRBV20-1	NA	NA	CSARSGTSYEQFF	TGCAGTGCTCGTAGTGGGACTTCCTATGAGCAGTTCTTC
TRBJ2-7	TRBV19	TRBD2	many	CASSTGTSIHEQYF	TGTGCCAGTAGTACCGGGACTAGCATCCACGAGCAGTACTTC
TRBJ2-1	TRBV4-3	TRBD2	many	CASSQDLDRWTSGFNEQFF	TGCGCCAGCAGCCAAGATTTGGATCGGTGGACTAGCGGGTTCAATGAGCAGTTCTTC
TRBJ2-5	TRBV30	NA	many	CAWARASRPETQYF	TGTGCCTGGGCCCGGGCTAGCAGGCCAGAGACCCAGTACTTC
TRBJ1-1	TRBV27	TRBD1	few	CASSSQDRGTEAFF	TGTGCCAGCAGTTCCCAAGACAGGGGCACTGAAGCTTTCTTT
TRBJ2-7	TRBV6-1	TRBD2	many	CASSLGSSGPYEQYF	TGTGCCAGCAGCCTCGGGTCTAGCGGTCCCTACGAGCAGTACTTC
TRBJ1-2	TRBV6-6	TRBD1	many	CASSYKTGSGYTF	TGTGCCAGCAGTTACAAGACAGGGTCTGGCTACACCTTC
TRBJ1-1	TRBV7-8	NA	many	CASSERARNTEAFF	TGTGCCAGCAGCGAGAGGGCGCGAAACACTGAAGCTTTCTTT
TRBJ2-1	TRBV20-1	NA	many	CSARQGGAYNEQFF	TGCAGTGCTAGACAAGGCGGGGCCTACAATGAGCAGTTCTTC
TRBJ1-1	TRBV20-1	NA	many	CSARDATGSQGSVEAFF	TGCAGTGCTAGAGACGCCACGGGATCACAGGGATCGGTTGAAGCTTTCTTT
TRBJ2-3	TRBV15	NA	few	CATSRDPGTDTQYF	TGTGCCACCAGCAGAGATCCGGGGACGGATACGCAGTATTTT
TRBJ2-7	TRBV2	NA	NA	CASSEERGTSYEQYF	TGTGCCAGCAGTGAAGAACGGGGGACCTCCTACGAGCAGTACTTC
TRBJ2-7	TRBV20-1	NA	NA	CSARVLSYEQYF	TGCAGTGCTAGAGTCCTGTCATACGAGCAATACTTC
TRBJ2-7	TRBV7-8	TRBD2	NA	CASSFLAGEVSYEQYF	TGTGCCAGCAGCTTTCTAGCGGGAGAAGTCTCATACGAGCAGTACTTC
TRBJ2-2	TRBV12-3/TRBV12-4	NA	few	CASTGVMAGGELFF	TGTGCCAGCACGGGCGTGATGGCTGGGGGGGAGCTGTTTTTT
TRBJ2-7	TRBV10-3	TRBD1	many	CAIGSGGAVSSYEQYF	TGTGCCATCGGGTCAGGGGGTGCGGTGAGCTCCTACGAGCAGTACTTC